Each of the 7 T cell receptor beta chains below was sequenced from the same sample in a study of T cell repertoires in cytomegalovirus infection. TCRdb fed the reads into MiXCR, producing one record per CDR3 protein. The repertoire holds about 830,000 distinct CDR3 sequences, with roughly 33% as singletons. These TCRs are of unknown antigen specificity. Material: cultured CD8+ T cells from PBMCs, obtained from culture after CMV antigen stimulation. The source is a human donor in good health (CMV status not recorded). Some clones in this sample may be carry-over from other donors' samples.

The V and J genes are TRBV13 and TRBJ2-1; D is unclear. Germline CDR1 PRHDT, CDR2 FYEKMQ (reference sequence). The CDR3 runs 14 residues. Trimming cost V 5 bases and J 1 base, with 9 bases left between them. The CDR3 region is CASSMDGSYNEQFF. The CDR3 nucleotides are TGTGCCAGCAGCATGGATGGGTCCTACAATGAGCAGTTCTTC.

The rearrangement uses TRBV24-1 and TRBJ1-2; D is ambiguous. V shed 4 bases and J shed 6 bases, with 20 bases lying between them. The CDR3 has 16 residues. Germline V gene data show CDR1 as KGHDR and CDR2 as SFDVKD. CDR3 region: CATSDPTRREANGYTF. The CDR3 nucleotides read TGTGCCACCAGTGACCCTACAAGGAGGGAGGCTAATGGCTACACCTTC.

V usage is TRBV10-1 and J usage is TRBJ2-3, with 11 bases matching TRBD2. The germline V gene encodes CDR1 WNHNN and CDR2 SYGVQD (reference sequence). The CDR3 sequence is 15 residues long. The J segment lost 5 bases and the V segment lost 4 bases, leaving 5 bases of the junction unmatched. The CDR3 region is CASSVSSGGLDTQYF. CDR3 DNA: TGCGCCAGCAGTGTATCTAGCGGGGGGCTAGATACGCAGTATTTT.

Only a few counts were recorded for this clonotype. The chain recombines TRBV5-6 with TRBJ2-7; D may be TRBD2 (5 bases). This CDR3 spans 13 amino acids. Germline CDR1 reads SGHDT; CDR2 reads YYEEEE. V lost 4 bases, J lost 4 bases, and 12 bases lay in between. The CDR3 DNA sequence: TGTGCCAGCAGCCCGAGGGAGATTTACGAGCAGTACGTC. Its translation: CASSPREIYEQYV.

The chain couples TRBV7-9 to TRBJ1-2; D unclear. This CDR3 has 12 residues. The germline gives CDR1 SEHNR, CDR2 FQNEAQ (reference sequence). V lost 6 bases and J lost 8, with 13 bases in between. The CDR3 spells CASSLGQKGYTF. The CDR3 coding sequence is TGTGCCAGCAGTCTCGGCCAAAAGGGCTACACCTTC.

The rearrangement links TRBV27 to TRBJ2-5, with D perhaps matching TRBD2 (6 bases). The CDR3 has 16 amino acids. V lost 0 bases to trimming and J lost 2 bases, with 13 bases between them. Per the germline V gene, CDR1 is MNHEY and CDR2 is SMNVEV (reference sequence). For the CDR3, the DNA is TGTGCCAGCAGTTTATCGTGGCGGGGCTCACAAGAGACCCAGTACTTC. Translation gives CASSLSWRGSQETQYF.

The CDR3, as DNA: TGTGCCAGCAGCTATCTTGACTTACGGCGGGACTATGGCTACACCTTC. This encodes CASSYLDLRRDYGYTF. V and J are TRBV12-3 or TRBV12-4 and TRBJ1-2; no clear D gene. With 6 bases removed from V and 3 bases from J, the gap between germline ends came to 20 bases. The CDR3 length is 16 residues.